The rows below give T cell receptor beta chains drawn from one sample of a study of T cell responses to AZD1222 COVID-19 vaccine. Libraries were prepared by immunoSEQ multiplex PCR; TCRdb keeps only in-frame clonotypes and omits some of them. The sample shows about 110,000 clones, approximately 90% of them seen only once. The sequencing used peripheral blood, collected on day 0 of MenACWY control vaccination. These receptors were taken from an adult in good health. The conserved cysteine and the conserved F or W are not part of the CDR3 here.

TRBJ2-2	TRBV5-1	ASSLVYTGELF
TRBJ2-5	TRBV7-7	ASSPILAGEVKETQY
TRBJ2-5	TRBV4-3	ASSQGPPGQGIETQY
TRBJ2-3	TRBV9	ASRDISGGATDTQY
TRBJ1-2	TRBV5-4	ASSFSGGSYGYT
TRBJ2-1	TRBV5-1	ASSFLTLYNEQF
TRBJ1-4	TRBV5-1	ASSFFGGEGEKLF
TRBJ1-2	TRBV7-2	ASSLVAGNYGYT
TRBJ2-3	TRBV5-1	ASSLVPGGASDTQY
TRBJ2-2	TRBV2	ASSGEYTGELF
TRBJ2-1	TRBV5-1	ASSSSGAYNEQF
TRBJ1-5	TRBV7-8	ASSFEGQPQH
TRBJ1-2	TRBV3-1/TRBV3-2	ASSKTSPGFYGYT
TRBJ1-4	TRBV6-5	ASSREGAPDELF
TRBJ2-7	TRBV7-9	ASSLAQQGNNEQY
TRBJ2-6	TRBV24-1	ATSDPARGGLGANVLT
TRBJ1-1	TRBV3-1/TRBV3-2	ASSFTGGRTEAF
TRBJ1-5	TRBV5-4	ASSLVLPRSGHKEGQPQH
TRBJ1-1	TRBV28	ASSFEVDTEAF
TRBJ2-7	TRBV10-1	ASSSAGTGGYEQY
TRBJ1-6	TRBV5-4	ASSLDNSPLH
TRBJ1-6	TRBV6-5	ASSRRAREDSPLH
TRBJ1-2	TRBV4-2	ASSLSRGANYGYT
TRBJ1-3	TRBV15	ATSRERGLGNTIY
TRBJ1-1	TRBV27	ASRQTGTAAVNTEAF
TRBJ2-2	TRBV19	ASTIRQGNTGELF
TRBJ1-4	TRBV20-1	SASIWGEATNEKLF
TRBJ1-3	TRBV28	ASTPGGVAGNTIY